This record looks at one T cell receptor (beta chain) sequence and its context. The data belong to a study of blood T cell repertoires in COVID-19. Recruitment covered some 25 US areas and drew participants whose ages spanned roughly 18 to 100 years. Measured with immunoSEQ multiplex PCR; TCRdb has only the in-frame clones, and not every one. The repertoire holds 150,000 or so clones, with 70% to 85% as singletons. What was sequenced was PBMCs or T cells enriched from blood (not recorded which). The TCR was taken from a man in his fifties who had recovered from COVID-19.

CDR3 sequence (DNA): TGTGCCAGTAGTATAGGCGGGGGGCGAGGCACAGATACGCAGTATTTT. Protein product: CASSIGGGRGTDTQYF. This chain connects TRBV19 to TRBJ2-3; 8 nucleotides line up with TRBD2. Germline V gives CDR1 LNHDA, CDR2 SQIVND (reference sequence). The CDR3 is 16 residues long. Trimming at V came to 1 base and at J to 1 base, leaving 4 bases not matched to a gene.